The TCR beta chain described here comes from a study of metastatic and nonmetastatic thyroid tumors. Study context: Thyroid patients, malignant and benign, had repertoires compared across blood and tumor or nodule tissue.

This clone occurred many times. Its antigen is not identified. The study's findings and limits: Significantly higher TCR beta diversity was reportedly seen in malignant thyroid tumors than benign nodules, in blood and tumor.

Among the patients, none had received any treatment before thyroid surgery. Unmatched junction bases numbered 6, after V lost 0 bases and J lost 4 bases. CDR1 is LGHNA and CDR2 is YSLEER in the germline V gene. The CDR3 has 15 amino acids. As handled by the study authors: Clinicopathological groups of papillary thyroid cancer showed CDR3 differences that were used to build a distant-metastasis classifier. Using MiXCR, TCRdb reanalyzed the PCR reads. The authors' filters were not applied to this entry. The sample shows about 15,000 clones, about 25% of them seen only once. This TCR was recovered from a female donor with papillary thyroid cancer or a benign thyroid nodule (not recorded which). Some clones in this sample may be carry-over from other donors' samples. The sample taken for sequencing was adjacent normal tissue. The genes are TRBV4-3 and TRBJ2-7; TRBD2 matches 7 bases. The CDR3 DNA follows: TGCGCCAGCAGCCAAGATCGGAGGGGAGGGTACGAGCAGTACTTC. Translating it yields CASSQDRRGGYEQYF.